The 15 T cell receptor beta chains below come from one sample, sequenced in a study of cytomegalovirus exposure and HLA in healthy donors. A multiplex PCR was run with 60 Vbeta primers and 13 Jbeta primers. Assay used: immunoSEQ multiplex PCR; TCRdb lists only in-frame clones, some missing. The sample holds roughly 120,000 clones, around 70% seen once. The sample taken for sequencing was PBMCs. These TCRs come from a woman between 45 and 65 years old in good health and CMV-seropositive.

J is TRBJ2-5 and V is TRBV27; D is unresolved. Trimming took off 1 base at V and 3 bases at J, with 6 bases between the two ends. Germline CDR1 MNHEY, CDR2 SMNVEV (reference sequence). This CDR3 is 13 amino acids long. CDR3 sequence reads: CASSLFEKETQYF. The DNA for the CDR3 is TGTGCCAGCAGTTTATTCGAGAAAGAGACCCAGTACTTC.

The chain's CDR3 is CATKYQDNQPQHF. CDR3 nucleotide sequence: TGTGCCACAAAATACCAGGACAATCAGCCCCAGCATTTT. The gene calls are TRBV19 and TRBJ1-5; no clear D gene. The ends were cut back, 10 bases at V and 3 bases at J, with 13 bases in the middle. The germline CDR1 and CDR2 sequences are LNHDA and SQIVND (reference sequence). The CDR3 runs to 13 residues. Filled out from reference TRBV19 and TRBJ1-5, the complete variable domain reads DGGITQSPKYLFRKEGQNVTLSCEQNLNHDAMYWYRQDPGQGLRLIYYSQIVNDFQKGDIAEGYSVSREKKESFPLTVTSAQKNPTAFYLCATKYQDNQPQHFGDGTRLSIL.

The J gene is TRBJ2-1, the V gene TRBV19; 9 nucleotides agree with TRBD1. The germline CDR1 and CDR2 sequences are LNHDA and SQIVND (reference sequence). CDR3 length equals 13 residues. Trimming took 9 bases from V and 5 from J; bases not matched to a gene: 5. DNA of the CDR3: TGTGCCAGCAGGAGGACAGGGGACAATGAGCAGTTCTTC. Encoded protein: CASRRTGDNEQFF.

The V and J genes are TRBV28 and TRBJ1-4; perhaps TRBD1 as D (6 bases). The CDR3 runs 13 residues. The germline V gene has CDR1 MDHEN and CDR2 SYDVKM. The V end was cut by 5 bases, the J end by 8 bases, with 12 bases between. As DNA, the CDR3 is TGTGCCAGCAGTCACAGGGAGGGGGAAAAACTGTTTTTT. Its translation: CASSHREGEKLFF.

The rearrangement uses TRBV15 and TRBJ2-7; 8 bases are shared with TRBD1. Trimming at V came to 5 bases and at J to 2 bases, leaving 8 bases not matched to a gene. Germline V gene sequence: CDR1 LNHNV, CDR2 YYDKDF (reference sequence). The CDR3 runs 15 residues. The CDR3 sequence is CATSPGTGLTYEQYF. The CDR3 DNA is TGTGCCACCAGCCCCGGGACAGGTCTTACCTACGAGCAGTACTTC.

The chain is built from TRBV5-1 and TRBJ2-3; 8 nucleotides align to TRBD1. V shed 4 bases, J shed 6 bases, and the junction held 7 bases outside the gene matches. CDR3 length: 14 residues. Germline CDR1 reads SGHRS; CDR2 reads YFSETQ. CDR3: CASSPQGALDTQYF. The CDR3 region has the DNA TGCGCCAGCAGCCCGCAGGGGGCGTTGGATACGCAGTATTTT.

The rearrangement joins TRBV11-2 to TRBJ2-7, with 10 bases aligning to TRBD2. With V trimmed by 3 bases and J by 6 bases, 5 bases remained unmatched. There are 14 residues in the CDR3. The V gene's germline CDR1 is SGHAT and CDR2 FQNNGV. CDR3 region: CASSFLLAGSEQYF. The CDR3 DNA reads TGTGCCAGCAGCTTTTTACTAGCGGGAAGCGAGCAGTACTTC.

The chain links TRBV5-4 to TRBJ2-4; tentatively, D is TRBD2 (7 bases). The CDR3 covers 14 residues. The V gene lost 9 bases and the J gene lost 8 bases, with 21 bases spanning the gap. Germline values: CDR1 SGHNT, CDR2 YYREEE (reference sequence). Here the CDR3 DNA reads TGTGCCATCAGTCGCGGGGGCCGGGAGGACATTCAGTACTTC. Protein: CAISRGGREDIQYF.

This clone turned up a few times. This sequence joins TRBV15 and TRBJ1-6, with 7 bases lining up with TRBD1. CDR1 is LNHNV, CDR2 YYDKDF, per germline (reference sequence). The CDR3 contains 15 residues. J lost 8 bases, V lost 5 bases, and 9 bases had no gene match. The DNA of the CDR3 is TGTGCCACCAGCGCCGAGACAGGGCCCGATTCACCCCTCCACTTT. It is translated as CATSAETGPDSPLHF.

V gene TRBV7-8 combines with J gene TRBJ1-1; D perhaps matches TRBD1 (5 bases). Trimming left V 3 bases short and J 4 bases short, with 9 bases between. The CDR3 covers 13 residues. Looked up from germline, CDR1 is SGHVS and CDR2 is FQNEAQ. CDR3 sequence (DNA): TGTGCCAGCAGCTTTGCAGGGTCCACTGAAGCTTTCTTT. This codes for CASSFAGSTEAFF.

This chain uses TRBV4-2 with TRBJ2-1; TRBD2 agrees at 10 bases. V lost 5 bases, J lost 5 bases, and 3 bases stayed unmatched. Germline CDR1 LGHNA, CDR2 YNFKEQ. The CDR3 is 14 amino acids. The CDR3 reads CASSWTSGNNEQFF. The DNA of the CDR3 is TGTGCCAGCAGCTGGACTAGCGGCAACAATGAGCAGTTCTTC.

A single count supports this clone. V gene TRBV6-5 combines with J gene TRBJ1-2; 12 bases map to TRBD1. J was trimmed by 8 bases and V by 4 bases; bases with no gene match: 11. The CDR3 length is 16 residues. Germline loops: CDR1 MNHEY, CDR2 SVGAGI. This chain's CDR3 is CASSSVRDRGLGGYTF. In DNA, the CDR3 is TGTGCCAGCAGTTCCGTCCGGGACAGGGGGCTAGGCGGCTACACCTTC.

This clone was seen more than once but under ten times. The chain couples TRBV27 to TRBJ1-4; the match to TRBD1 covers 9 bases. CDR3 size: 14 residues. Unmatched junction bases numbered 6, after V lost 5 bases and J lost 8 bases. Germline V lookup: CDR1 MNHEY, CDR2 SMNVEV (reference sequence). CDR3 amino acids: CASSTGTGREKLFF. CDR3 sequence (DNA): TGTGCCAGCAGTACCGGGACAGGGCGAGAAAAACTGTTTTTT. Complete variable domain (other parts from reference TRBV27 and TRBJ1-4): EAQVTQNPRYLITVTGKKLTVTCSQNMNHEYMSWYRQDPGLGLRQIYYSMNVEVTDKGDVPEGYKVSRKEKRNFPLILESPSPNQTSLYFCASSTGTGREKLFFGSGTQLSVL.

This clone has a handful of counts. V and J are TRBV5-1 and TRBJ2-2; D gene uncertain. The CDR3 length is 11 residues. V was shortened by 2 bases and J by 8 bases, with 4 bases between the two germline ends. Germline V gene data show CDR1 as SGHRS and CDR2 as YFSETQ. CDR3 nucleotides: TGCGCCAGCAGCTTCTCTGGGGAGCTGTTTTTT. It specifies CASSFSGELFF.

This clone has just a few counts. This chain uses TRBV29-1 with TRBJ1-1; 8 positions agree with TRBD1. Germline values: CDR1 SQVTM, CDR2 ANQGSEA. There are 13 residues in the CDR3. V dropped 7 bases and J dropped 5; count of bases not matched to a gene: 9. CDR3 residues: CSGTVNRGTEAFF. For the CDR3, the DNA is TGCAGCGGGACCGTCAACAGGGGGACTGAAGCTTTCTTT.